The source of this T cell receptor (beta chain) is a study of T-cell memory formation after mild COVID-19. This clonotype was counted between two and nine times. The authors produced TCR alpha and TCR beta cDNA libraries with sample barcodes and UMIs by 5'RACE using constant-segment primers. From the 5' RACE reads, TCRdb called clonotypes with MiXCR, one entry per CDR3 protein. This sample yields approximately 490,000 distinct CDR3 sequences, of which over 20% are seen a single time; around 12% belongs to the top ten. J lost 0 bases, V lost 8 bases, and 9 bases had no gene match. This CDR3 is built from 17 residues. Per germline, CDR1 SGHVS and CDR2 FQNEAQ.

The V and J genes are TRBV7-8 and TRBJ2-6, with 8 bases that match TRBD2. Sequencing was carried out using PBMCs or a T cell subset sorted from them (not recorded which). The receptor was derived from an adult woman who had mild COVID-19 (a few samples of this study predate the infection). Cell type and time point are not known. CDR3 loop: CASGLAGTSSGANVLTF. Written as DNA, the CDR3 is TGTGCCAGCGGTTTAGCGGGGACTTCCTCTGGGGCCAACGTCCTGACTTTC.